Each of the 10 T cell receptor beta chains below was sequenced from the same sample in a study of blood T cell repertoires in COVID-19. The repertoire was sequenced with immunoSEQ multiplex PCR; TCRdb's copy has only in-frame clones and lacks some. This repertoire shows about 250,000 clones, 75% to 95% found once; its top ten account for under 2.5%. The sequencing input was PBMCs or T cells enriched from blood (not recorded which). All receptors derive from a woman aged 18 to 35 who had recovered from COVID-19.

This clone came up once. The CDR3 nucleotides are TGTGCCAGTAATCCGGGACAGGCGAACTCTGGAAACACCATATATTTT. Residues: CASNPGQANSGNTIYF. The genes are TRBV19 and TRBJ1-3, with TRBD1 matching 8 bases. The CDR3 is 16 residues long. From germline, CDR1 is LNHDA and CDR2 SQIVND (reference sequence). Trimming at V came to 7 bases and at J to 0 bases, leaving 8 bases not matched to a gene.

The V gene is TRBV28, the J gene TRBJ2-7; 9 bases line up with TRBD2. Germline CDR1 and CDR2: MDHEN and SYDVKM. V shed 6 bases, J shed 3 bases, and the junction held 9 bases outside the gene matches. The CDR3 spans 15 residues. The CDR3 coding sequence is TGTGCCAGCAGAATAGGGACTAGCCGGAGCTACGAGCAGTACTTC. It is translated as CASRIGTSRSYEQYF.

The V and J genes are TRBV11-2 and TRBJ2-7; unclear D gene. This CDR3 is 12 amino acids long. Trimming removed 1 base from V and 6 bases from J, with 7 bases in between. CDR1 and CDR2 (germline): SGHAT, FQNNGV. The CDR3 DNA reads TGTGCCAGCAGCTTAGTCTTCTTCGAGCAGTACTTC. Translated, it gives CASSLVFFEQYF.

The chain employs TRBV7-9 and TRBJ2-1, with 11 bases lining up with TRBD2. Germline V gene sequence: CDR1 SEHNR, CDR2 FQNEAQ (reference sequence). The V and J ends lost 5 bases and 0 bases, in that order; junction bases with no gene match: 12. The CDR3 is made up of 19 amino acids. Here the CDR3 reads CASSQTTSGTFSSYNEQFF. Written as DNA, the CDR3 is TGTGCCAGCAGCCAGACGACTAGCGGGACCTTTTCCTCCTACAATGAGCAGTTCTTC.

This clone was observed a single time. The DNA of the CDR3 is TGCGCCAGCAGCCAAGTCGGACCCAGGGTGGCCGGGAACACCGGGGAGCTGTTTTTT. Translated, it gives CASSQVGPRVAGNTGELFF. This chain links TRBV4-3 with TRBJ2-2; maybe TRBD1 (5 bases). The germline gives CDR1 LGHNA, CDR2 YSLEER. The V end lost 1 base, the J end lost 1 base, and 19 bases lay between the germline ends. The length of the CDR3 is 19 residues.

This CDR3 is CASSLVTGATNQPQHF. The CDR3 DNA reads as TGTGCCAGCAGCTTGGTGACAGGGGCCACCAATCAGCCCCAGCATTTT. V and J are TRBV5-8 and TRBJ1-5; TRBD1 agrees at 8 bases. This CDR3 has 16 residues. Germline loops: CDR1 SGHTS, CDR2 YDEGEE. Trimming removed 0 bases from V and 3 bases from J; junction bases left unmatched: 5.

This chain connects TRBV5-1 to TRBJ1-4; D is uncertain. This CDR3 contains 15 residues. The ends were cut back, 3 bases at V and 0 bases at J, with 9 bases in the middle. The germline gives CDR1 SGHRS, CDR2 YFSETQ. The chain's CDR3 is CASSSSSATNEKLFF. The CDR3 DNA reads as TGCGCCAGCAGCTCTTCGTCCGCAACTAATGAAAAACTGTTTTTT.

The chain combines TRBV5-6 with TRBJ1-5; D not resolved. Germline loops: CDR1 SGHDT, CDR2 YYEEEE. This CDR3 is built from 16 residues. Between the trimmed V and J ends, which lost 2 bases and 1 base, there was a span of 13 bases. This chain's CDR3 is CASSFSRVPSNQPQHF. The CDR3 DNA reads as TGTGCCAGCAGCTTTTCCCGGGTCCCGAGCAATCAGCCCCAGCATTTT.

V gene TRBV2 combines with J gene TRBJ2-7, with 9 nucleotides matching TRBD1. Germline V gene data show CDR1 as SNHLY and CDR2 as FYNNEI. The CDR3 length is 14 residues. The V segment lost 7 bases and the J segment 6 bases; nucleotides outside the gene matches: 10. DNA of the CDR3: TGTGCCAGCAATTCCGGGACAGGGATGTTCGAGCAGTACTTC. It codes for CASNSGTGMFEQYF.

The genes are TRBV10-3 and TRBJ1-1; D remains ambiguous. Germline loops: CDR1 ENHRY, CDR2 SYGVKD. Deletions cut 6 bases from V and 2 bases from J, with 10 bases between. The length of the CDR3 is 13 residues. CDR3 bases: TGTGCCATCAGGTCGACACCTAACACTGAAGCTTTCTTT. Translating it yields CAIRSTPNTEAFF.